Described below is a single T cell receptor (beta chain) sequence and its context. The antigen remains undetermined. Naive, central memory, regulatory and stem cell-like memory cells within the CD4+ compartment were sorted using CD45RO/CCR7/CD25/CD127/CD95/CD27. The CDR3 is 16 amino acids. CDR1 is SGDLS, CDR2 YYNGEE, per germline. Trimming took 0 bases from V and 2 from J; bases not matched to a gene: 5. These data are taken from a study of beta chain features in type 1 diabetes. Study conclusions and caveats: Relative to healthy donors, patients appeared to have naive, central memory and Treg TCRB repertoires that were more similar. Moderately but significantly shorter TCRB CDR3s were found in Type 1 diabetes patients in all four CD4+ subsets.

Expressed TCRB transcripts were sequenced because the isolated RNA had all been reverse transcribed beforehand. Only in-frame clones appear in the TCRdb table, and some are missing; sequencing was by immunoSEQ multiplex PCR. The sample lists around 250,000 clones; about 14% were seen once. Sequencing input: naive CD4+ T cells from blood. This clonotype originated in a man in his thirties or forties with type 1 diabetes. The chain is built from TRBV9 and TRBJ2-1; 7 bases are shared with TRBD2. The CDR3 here is CASSVEVGGPYNEQFF. The CDR3 nucleotides are TGTGCCAGCAGCGTAGAGGTGGGAGGGCCCTACAATGAGCAGTTCTTC.